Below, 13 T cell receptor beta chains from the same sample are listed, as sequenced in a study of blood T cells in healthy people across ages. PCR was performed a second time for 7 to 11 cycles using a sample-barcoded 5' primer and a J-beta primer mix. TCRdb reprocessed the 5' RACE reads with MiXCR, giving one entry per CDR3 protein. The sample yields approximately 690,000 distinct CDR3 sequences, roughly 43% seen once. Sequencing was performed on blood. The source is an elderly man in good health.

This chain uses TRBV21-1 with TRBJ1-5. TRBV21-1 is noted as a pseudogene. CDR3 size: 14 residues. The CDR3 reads CASSKEPSNQPQHF. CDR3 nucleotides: TGTGCCAGCAGCAAGGAGCCTAGCAATCAGCCCCAGCATTTT.

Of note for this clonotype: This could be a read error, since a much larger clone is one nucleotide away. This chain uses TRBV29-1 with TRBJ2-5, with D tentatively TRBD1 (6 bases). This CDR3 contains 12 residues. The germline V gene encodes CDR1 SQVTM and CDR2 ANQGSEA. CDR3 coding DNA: TGCAGCGCCGGACAGACCCAAGAGGCCCAGTACTTC. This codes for CSAGQTQEAQYF.

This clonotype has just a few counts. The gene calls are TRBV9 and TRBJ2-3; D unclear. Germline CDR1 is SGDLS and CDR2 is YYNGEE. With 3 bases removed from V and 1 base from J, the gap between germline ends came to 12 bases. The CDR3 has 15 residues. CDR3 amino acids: CASSGTTVRTDTQYF. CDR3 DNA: TGTGCCAGCAGCGGAACAACCGTACGCACAGATACGCAGTATTTT.

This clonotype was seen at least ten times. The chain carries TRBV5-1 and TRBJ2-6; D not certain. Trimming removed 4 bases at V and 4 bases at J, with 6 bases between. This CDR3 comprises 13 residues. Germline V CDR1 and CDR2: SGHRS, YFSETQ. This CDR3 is CASSPEGANVLTF. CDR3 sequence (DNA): TGCGCCAGCAGCCCAGAGGGGGCCAACGTCCTGACTTTC.

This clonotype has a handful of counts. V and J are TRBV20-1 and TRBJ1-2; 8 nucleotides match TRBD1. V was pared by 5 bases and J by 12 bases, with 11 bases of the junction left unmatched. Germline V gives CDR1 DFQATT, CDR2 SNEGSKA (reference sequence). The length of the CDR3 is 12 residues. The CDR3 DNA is TGCAGTGCTCCCGTGAGACAGGGGTCCGACACCTTC. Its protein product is CSAPVRQGSDTF.

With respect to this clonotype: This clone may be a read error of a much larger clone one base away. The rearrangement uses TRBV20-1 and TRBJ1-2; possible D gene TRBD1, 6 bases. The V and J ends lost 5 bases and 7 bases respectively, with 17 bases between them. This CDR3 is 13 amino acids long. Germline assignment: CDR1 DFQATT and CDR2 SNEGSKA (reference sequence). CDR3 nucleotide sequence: TGCAGTGCTGAAGAACCCGCAGGGGTTGGCTACACCTTC. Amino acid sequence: CSAEEPAGVGYTF.

The CDR3 sequence is CSASRTSGSSYNEQFF. The CDR3 DNA is TGCAGTGCTTCCCGGACTAGCGGGAGCTCCTACAATGAGCAGTTCTTC. The rearrangement links TRBV20-1 to TRBJ2-1; 13 nucleotides match TRBD2. V shed 5 bases, J shed 0 bases, and the junction held 4 bases outside the gene matches. Germline V gene data show CDR1 as DFQATT and CDR2 as SNEGSKA (reference sequence). The CDR3 sequence is 16 residues long.

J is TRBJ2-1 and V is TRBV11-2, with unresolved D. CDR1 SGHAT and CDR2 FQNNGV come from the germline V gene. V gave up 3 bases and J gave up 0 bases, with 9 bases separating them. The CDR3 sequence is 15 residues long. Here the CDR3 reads CASSFQAVSYNEQFF. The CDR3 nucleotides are TGTGCCAGCAGCTTCCAGGCCGTCTCCTACAATGAGCAGTTCTTC.

CDR3 nucleotide sequence: TGTGCCAGCAGCCCCCCCTACGGTAACACTGAAGCTTTCTTT. It yields the protein CASSPPYGNTEAFF. The genes are TRBV7-2 and TRBJ1-1; unclear D gene. The CDR3 has 14 residues. V was shortened by 5 bases and J by 2 bases, with 12 bases between the two germline ends. Germline V gene data show CDR1 as SGHTA and CDR2 as FQGNSA.

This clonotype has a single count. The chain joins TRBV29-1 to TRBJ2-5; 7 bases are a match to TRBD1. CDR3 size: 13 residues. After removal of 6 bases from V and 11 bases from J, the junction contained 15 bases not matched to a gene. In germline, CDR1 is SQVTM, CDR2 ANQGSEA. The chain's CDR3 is CSVRDRAGKEQYF. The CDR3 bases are TGCAGCGTGCGCGACAGGGCTGGCAAGGAGCAGTACTTC.

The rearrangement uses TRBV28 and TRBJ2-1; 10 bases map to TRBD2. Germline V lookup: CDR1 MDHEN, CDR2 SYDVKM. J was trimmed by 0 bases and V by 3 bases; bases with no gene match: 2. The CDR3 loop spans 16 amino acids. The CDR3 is CASSFPSGSSYNEQFF. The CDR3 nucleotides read TGTGCCAGCAGTTTCCCTAGCGGGAGCTCCTACAATGAGCAGTTCTTC.

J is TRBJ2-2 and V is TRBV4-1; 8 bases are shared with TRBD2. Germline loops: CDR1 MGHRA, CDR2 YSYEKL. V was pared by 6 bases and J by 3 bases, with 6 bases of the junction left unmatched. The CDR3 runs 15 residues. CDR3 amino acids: CASRVGGEDTGELFF. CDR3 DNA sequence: TGCGCCAGCAGGGTCGGGGGGGAGGACACCGGGGAGCTGTTTTTT.

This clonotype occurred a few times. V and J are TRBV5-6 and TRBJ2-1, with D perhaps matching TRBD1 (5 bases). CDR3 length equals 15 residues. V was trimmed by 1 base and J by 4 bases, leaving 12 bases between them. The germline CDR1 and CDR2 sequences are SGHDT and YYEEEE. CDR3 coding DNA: TGTGCCAGCAGCTTGAGGGGCGGAACATACAATGAGCAGTTCTTC. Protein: CASSLRGGTYNEQFF.